This TCR beta chain was sequenced for a study of T cells in tuberculosis. Study-level information: CD1B tetramers identified T cells specific for mycobacterial lipid GMM.

Study-wide points: GMM-specific TCRs were nearer to active tuberculosis alpha repertoires, suggesting expansion.

Sequencing used immunoSEQ multiplex PCR; TCRdb keeps in-frame clones, though not all of them. This table has fewer than 55,000 clones, nearly 95% appearing once. V was shortened by 10 bases and J by 6 bases, with 20 bases between the two germline ends. Germline-derived CDR1 and CDR2 are ENHRY and SYGVKD. This CDR3 region has 14 residues. Worth noting for this clone: No antigen is known for it.

This chain connects TRBV10-3 to TRBJ2-3; tentatively, D is TRBD2 (5 bases). The source is a donor aged 10 to 29 with latent tuberculosis or without tuberculosis infection. Sequenced material: PBMCs. Here the CDR3 DNA reads TGTGCCACACGGGCCCGGGGTGGTGTGGATACGCAGTATTTT. This translates into CATRARGGVDTQYF.